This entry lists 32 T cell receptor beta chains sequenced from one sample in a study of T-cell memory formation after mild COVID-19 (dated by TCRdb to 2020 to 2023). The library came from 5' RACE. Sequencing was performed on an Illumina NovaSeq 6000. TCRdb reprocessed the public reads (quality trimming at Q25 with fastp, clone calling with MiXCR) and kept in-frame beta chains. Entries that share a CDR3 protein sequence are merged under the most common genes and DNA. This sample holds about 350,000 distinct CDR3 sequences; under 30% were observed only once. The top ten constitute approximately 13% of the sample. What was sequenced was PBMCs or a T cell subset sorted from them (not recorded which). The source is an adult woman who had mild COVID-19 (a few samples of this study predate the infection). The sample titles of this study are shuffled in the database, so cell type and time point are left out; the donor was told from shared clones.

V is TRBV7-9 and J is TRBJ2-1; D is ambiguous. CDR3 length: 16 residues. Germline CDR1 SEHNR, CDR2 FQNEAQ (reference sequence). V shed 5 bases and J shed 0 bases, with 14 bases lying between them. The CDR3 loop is CASSRSGLASYNEQFF. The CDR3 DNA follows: TGTGCCAGCAGCCGTTCTGGGTTAGCCTCCTACAATGAGCAGTTCTTC.

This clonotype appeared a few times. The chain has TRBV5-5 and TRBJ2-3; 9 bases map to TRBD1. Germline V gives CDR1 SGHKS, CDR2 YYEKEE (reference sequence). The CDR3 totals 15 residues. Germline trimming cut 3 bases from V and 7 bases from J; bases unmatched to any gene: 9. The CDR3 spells CASSWGQGRFNTQYF. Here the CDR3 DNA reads TGTGCCAGCAGCTGGGGACAGGGAAGGTTCAATACGCAGTATTTT.

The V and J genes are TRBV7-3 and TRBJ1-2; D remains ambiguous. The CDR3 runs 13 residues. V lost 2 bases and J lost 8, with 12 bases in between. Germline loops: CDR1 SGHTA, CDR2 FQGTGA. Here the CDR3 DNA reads TGTGCCAGCAGCTTAGACTCCGGACTAGGCTACACCTTC. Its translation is CASSLDSGLGYTF.

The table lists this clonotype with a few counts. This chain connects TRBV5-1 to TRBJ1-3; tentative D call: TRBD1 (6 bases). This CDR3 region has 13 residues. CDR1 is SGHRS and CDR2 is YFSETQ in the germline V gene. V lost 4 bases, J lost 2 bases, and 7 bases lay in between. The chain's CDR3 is CASSTGTGNTIYF. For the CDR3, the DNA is TGCGCCAGCAGCACAGGGACTGGAAACACCATATATTTT. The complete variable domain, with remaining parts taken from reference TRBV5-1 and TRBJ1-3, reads KAGVTQTPRYLIKTRGQQVTLSCSPISGHRSVSWYQQTPGQGLQFLFEYFSETQRNKGNFPGRFSGRQFSNSRSEMNVSTLELGDSALYLCASSTGTGNTIYFGEGSWLTVV.

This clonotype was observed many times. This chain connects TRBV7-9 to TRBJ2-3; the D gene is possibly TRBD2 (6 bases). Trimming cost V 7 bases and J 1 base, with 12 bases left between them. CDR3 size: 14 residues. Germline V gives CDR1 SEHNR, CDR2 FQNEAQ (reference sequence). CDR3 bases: TGTGCCAGCACCCCGGGACTGGGCACAGATACGCAGTATTTT. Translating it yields CASTPGLGTDTQYF. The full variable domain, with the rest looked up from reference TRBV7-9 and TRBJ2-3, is DTGVSQNPRHKITKRGQNVTFRCDPISEHNRLYWYRQTLGQGPEFLTYFQNEAQLEKSRLLSDRFSAERPKGSFSTLEIQRTEQGDSAMYLCASTPGLGTDTQYFGPGTRLTVL.

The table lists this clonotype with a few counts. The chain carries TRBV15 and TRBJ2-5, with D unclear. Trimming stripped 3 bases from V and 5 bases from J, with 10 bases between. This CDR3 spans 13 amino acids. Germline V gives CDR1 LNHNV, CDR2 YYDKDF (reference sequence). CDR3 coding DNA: TGTGCCACCAGCAGTGGGCCGGAGGAGACCCAGTACTTC. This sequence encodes CATSSGPEETQYF.

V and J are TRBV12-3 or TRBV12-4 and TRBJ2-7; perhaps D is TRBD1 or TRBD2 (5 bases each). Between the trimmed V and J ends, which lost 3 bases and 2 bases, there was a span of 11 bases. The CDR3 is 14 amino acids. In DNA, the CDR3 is TGTGCCAGCAGTTTGGGACCGCTGACCTACGAGCAGTACTTC. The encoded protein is CASSLGPLTYEQYF.

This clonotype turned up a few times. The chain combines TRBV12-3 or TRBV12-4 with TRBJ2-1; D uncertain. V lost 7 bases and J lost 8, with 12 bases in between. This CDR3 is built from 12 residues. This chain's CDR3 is CASTGSLDEQFF. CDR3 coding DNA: TGTGCCAGCACCGGGTCTCTTGATGAGCAGTTCTTC.

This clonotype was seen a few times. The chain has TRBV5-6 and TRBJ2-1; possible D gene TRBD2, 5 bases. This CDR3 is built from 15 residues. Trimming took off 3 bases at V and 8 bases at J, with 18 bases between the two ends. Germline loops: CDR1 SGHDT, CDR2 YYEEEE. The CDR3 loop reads CASSSAGLVKYEQFF. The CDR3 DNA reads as TGTGCCAGCAGCTCCGCGGGTCTAGTTAAGTATGAGCAGTTCTTC. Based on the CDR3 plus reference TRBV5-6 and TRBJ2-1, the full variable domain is DAGVTQSPTHLIKTRGQQVTLRCSPKSGHDTVSWYQQALGQGPQFIFQYYEEEERQRGNFPDRFSGHQFPNYSSELNVNALLLGDSALYLCASSSAGLVKYEQFFGPGTRLTVL.

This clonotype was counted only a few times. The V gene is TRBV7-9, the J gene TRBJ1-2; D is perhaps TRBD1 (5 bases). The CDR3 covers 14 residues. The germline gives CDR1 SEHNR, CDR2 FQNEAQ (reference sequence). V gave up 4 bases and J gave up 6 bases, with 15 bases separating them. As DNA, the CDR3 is TGTGCCAGCAGCTGGACAAAAGGGAGCGATGGCTACACCTTC. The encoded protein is CASSWTKGSDGYTF.

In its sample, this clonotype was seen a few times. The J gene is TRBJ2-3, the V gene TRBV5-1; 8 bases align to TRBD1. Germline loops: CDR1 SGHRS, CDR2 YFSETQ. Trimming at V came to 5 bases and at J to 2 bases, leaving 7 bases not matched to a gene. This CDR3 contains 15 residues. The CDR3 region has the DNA TGCGCCAGCAGTTTTACAGGGGGTGACACAGATACGCAGTATTTT. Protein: CASSFTGGDTDTQYF. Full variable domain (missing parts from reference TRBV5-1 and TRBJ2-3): KAGVTQTPRYLIKTRGQQVTLSCSPISGHRSVSWYQQTPGQGLQFLFEYFSETQRNKGNFPGRFSGRQFSNSRSEMNVSTLELGDSALYLCASSFTGGDTDTQYFGPGTRLTVL.

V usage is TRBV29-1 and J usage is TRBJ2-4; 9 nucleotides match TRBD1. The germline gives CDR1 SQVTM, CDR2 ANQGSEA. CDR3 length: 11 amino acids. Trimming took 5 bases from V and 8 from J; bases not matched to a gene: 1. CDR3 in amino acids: CSVRQGDIQYF. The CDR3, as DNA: TGCAGCGTTCGACAGGGGGACATTCAGTACTTC.

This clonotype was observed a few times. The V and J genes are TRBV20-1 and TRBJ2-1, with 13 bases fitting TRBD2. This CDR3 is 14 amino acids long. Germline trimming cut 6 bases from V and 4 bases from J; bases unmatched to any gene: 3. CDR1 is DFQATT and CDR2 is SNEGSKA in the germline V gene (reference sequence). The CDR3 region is CSAMGLAGYNEQFF. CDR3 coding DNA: TGCAGTGCCATGGGACTAGCGGGGTACAATGAGCAGTTCTTC.

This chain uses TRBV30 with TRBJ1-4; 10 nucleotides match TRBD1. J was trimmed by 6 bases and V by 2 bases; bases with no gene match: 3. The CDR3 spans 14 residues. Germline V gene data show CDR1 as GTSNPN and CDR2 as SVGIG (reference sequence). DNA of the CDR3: TGTGCCTGGAGTACCGGACAGGGGGATGAAAAACTGTTTTTT. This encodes CAWSTGQGDEKLFF.

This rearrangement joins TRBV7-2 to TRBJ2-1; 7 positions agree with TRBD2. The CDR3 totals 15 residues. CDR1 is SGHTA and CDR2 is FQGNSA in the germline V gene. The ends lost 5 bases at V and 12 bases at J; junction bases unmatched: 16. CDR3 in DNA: TGTGCCAGCAGCCCCGCCGGTCACGCGGGAGACATGCAGTTCTTC. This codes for CASSPAGHAGDMQFF.

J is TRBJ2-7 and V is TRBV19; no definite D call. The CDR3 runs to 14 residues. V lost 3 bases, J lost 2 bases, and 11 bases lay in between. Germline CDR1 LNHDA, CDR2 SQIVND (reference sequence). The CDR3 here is CASSMRGLTYEQYF. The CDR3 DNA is TGTGCCAGTAGTATGCGTGGGCTGACCTACGAGCAGTACTTC.

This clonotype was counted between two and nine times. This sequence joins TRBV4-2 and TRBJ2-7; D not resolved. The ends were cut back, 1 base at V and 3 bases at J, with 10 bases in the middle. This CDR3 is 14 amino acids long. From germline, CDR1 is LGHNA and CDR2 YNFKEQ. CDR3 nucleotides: TGTGCCAGCAGCCAAGGTCCAAGGGACTACGAGCAGTACTTC. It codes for CASSQGPRDYEQYF.

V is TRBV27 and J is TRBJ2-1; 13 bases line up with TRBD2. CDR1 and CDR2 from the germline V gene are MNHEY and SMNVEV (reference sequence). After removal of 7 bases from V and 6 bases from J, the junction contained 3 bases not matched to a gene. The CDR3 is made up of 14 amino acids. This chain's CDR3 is CASKGLAGVNEQFF. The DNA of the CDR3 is TGTGCCAGCAAAGGACTAGCGGGGGTCAATGAGCAGTTCTTC.

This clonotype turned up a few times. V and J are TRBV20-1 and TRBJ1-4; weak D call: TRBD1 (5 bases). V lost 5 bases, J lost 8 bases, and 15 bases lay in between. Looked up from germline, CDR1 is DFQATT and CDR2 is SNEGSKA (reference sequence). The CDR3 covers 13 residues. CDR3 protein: CSAGRGVEEKLFF. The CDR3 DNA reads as TGCAGTGCTGGGCGGGGCGTTGAGGAAAAACTGTTTTTT.

CDR3 nucleotide sequence: TGTGCCAGCAGCTCGACTAGCGGGAGGGCCGTTTCCTACGAGCAGTACTTC. Encoded protein: CASSSTSGRAVSYEQYF. The V and J genes are TRBV7-9 and TRBJ2-7; 14 nucleotides match TRBD2. Germline V lookup: CDR1 SEHNR, CDR2 FQNEAQ (reference sequence). The CDR3 sequence is 17 residues long. The V segment lost 4 bases and the J segment 1 base; nucleotides outside the gene matches: 6.

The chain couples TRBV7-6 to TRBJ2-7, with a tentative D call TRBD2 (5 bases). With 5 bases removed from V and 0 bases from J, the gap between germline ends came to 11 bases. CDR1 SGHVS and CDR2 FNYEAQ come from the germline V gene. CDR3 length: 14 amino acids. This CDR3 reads CASSPWTSSYEQYF. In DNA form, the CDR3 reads TGTGCCAGCAGCCCTTGGACTTCCTCCTACGAGCAGTACTTC. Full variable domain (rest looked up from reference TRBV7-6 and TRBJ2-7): GAGVSQSPRYKVTKRGQDVALRCDPISGHVSLYWYRQALGQGPEFLTYFNYEAQQDKSGLPNDRFSAERPEGSISTLTIQRTEQRDSAMYRCASSPWTSSYEQYFGPGTRLTVT.

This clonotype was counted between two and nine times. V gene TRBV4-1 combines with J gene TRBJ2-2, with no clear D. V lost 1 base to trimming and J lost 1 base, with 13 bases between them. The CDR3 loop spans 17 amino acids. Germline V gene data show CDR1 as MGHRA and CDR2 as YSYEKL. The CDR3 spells CASSQVDMGLNTGELFF. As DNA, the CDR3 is TGCGCCAGCAGCCAAGTCGATATGGGGTTGAACACCGGGGAGCTGTTTTTT.

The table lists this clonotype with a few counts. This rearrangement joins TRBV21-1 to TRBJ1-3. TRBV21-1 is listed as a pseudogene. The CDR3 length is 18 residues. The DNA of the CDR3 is TGTGCCAGCAGCTGGCAGGGTCCTTGTCTGGTTTTTCGGAACACCATATATTTT. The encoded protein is CASSWQGPCLVFRNTIYF.

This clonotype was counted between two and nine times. CDR3 protein: CSARDYRGEETQYF. DNA for the CDR3: TGCAGTGCTAGAGATTACAGGGGGGAAGAGACCCAGTACTTC. This chain uses TRBV20-1 with TRBJ2-5; 8 nucleotides align to TRBD1. V lost 0 bases to trimming and J lost 3 bases; unmatched junction nucleotides: 3. The CDR3 consists of 14 residues. CDR1 and CDR2 (germline): DFQATT, SNEGSKA (reference sequence).

The CDR3 spells CASSQELGGTGELFF. CDR3 nucleotides: TGTGCCAGCAGCCAAGAACTAGGAGGGACCGGGGAGCTGTTTTTT. This rearrangement joins TRBV3-1 to TRBJ2-2; tentatively, D is TRBD2 (6 bases). V was cut by 0 bases and J by 5 bases, with 10 bases left in between. This CDR3 is 15 amino acids long. Germline CDR1 reads LGHDT; CDR2 reads YNNKEL (reference sequence).

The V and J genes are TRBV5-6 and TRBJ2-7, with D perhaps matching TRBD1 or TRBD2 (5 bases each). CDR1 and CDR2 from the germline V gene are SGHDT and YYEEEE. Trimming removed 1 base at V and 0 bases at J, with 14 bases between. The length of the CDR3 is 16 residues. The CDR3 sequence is CASSLQGAPASYEQYF. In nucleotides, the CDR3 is TGTGCCAGCAGCTTGCAGGGAGCCCCCGCCTCCTACGAGCAGTACTTC.

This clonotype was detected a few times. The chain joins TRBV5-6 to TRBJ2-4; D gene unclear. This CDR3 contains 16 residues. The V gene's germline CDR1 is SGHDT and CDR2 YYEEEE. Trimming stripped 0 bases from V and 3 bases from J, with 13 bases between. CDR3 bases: TGTGCCAGCAGCTTGGTGGGTGACTTTGGCAAAAACATTCAGTACTTC. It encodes CASSLVGDFGKNIQYF.

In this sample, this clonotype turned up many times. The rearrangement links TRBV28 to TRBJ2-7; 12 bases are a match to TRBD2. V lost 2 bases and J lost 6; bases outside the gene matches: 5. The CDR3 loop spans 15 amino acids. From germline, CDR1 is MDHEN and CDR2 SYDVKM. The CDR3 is CASSLGGTSGFEQYF. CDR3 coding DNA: TGTGCCAGCAGTTTAGGCGGGACTAGCGGGTTCGAGCAGTACTTC.

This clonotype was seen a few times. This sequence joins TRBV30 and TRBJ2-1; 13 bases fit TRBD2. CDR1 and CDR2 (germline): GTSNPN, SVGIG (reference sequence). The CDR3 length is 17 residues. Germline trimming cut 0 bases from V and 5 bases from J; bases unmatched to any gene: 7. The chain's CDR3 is CAWSVGLAGVTNNEQFF. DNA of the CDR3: TGTGCCTGGAGTGTCGGACTAGCGGGAGTAACGAACAATGAGCAGTTCTTC.

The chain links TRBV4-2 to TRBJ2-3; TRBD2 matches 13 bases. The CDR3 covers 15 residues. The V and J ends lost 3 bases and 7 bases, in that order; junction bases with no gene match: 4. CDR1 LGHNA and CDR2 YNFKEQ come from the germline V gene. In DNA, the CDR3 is TGTGCCAGCAGCCAGGGACTAGCGGGATTTTATACGCAGTATTTT. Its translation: CASSQGLAGFYTQYF.

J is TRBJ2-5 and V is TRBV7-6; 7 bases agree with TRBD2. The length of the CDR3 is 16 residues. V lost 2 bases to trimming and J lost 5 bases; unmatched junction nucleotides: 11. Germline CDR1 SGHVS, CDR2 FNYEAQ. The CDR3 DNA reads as TGTGCCAGCAGCTTAAGAGTGGGAGGGCCTATGGAGACCCAGTACTTC. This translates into CASSLRVGGPMETQYF.

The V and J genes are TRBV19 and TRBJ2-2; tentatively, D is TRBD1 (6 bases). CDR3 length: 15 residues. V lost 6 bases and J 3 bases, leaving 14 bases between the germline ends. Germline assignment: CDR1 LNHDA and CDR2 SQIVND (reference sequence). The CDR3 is CASRSAGADTGELFF. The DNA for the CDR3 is TGTGCCAGTAGGAGTGCAGGGGCGGACACCGGGGAGCTGTTTTTT.